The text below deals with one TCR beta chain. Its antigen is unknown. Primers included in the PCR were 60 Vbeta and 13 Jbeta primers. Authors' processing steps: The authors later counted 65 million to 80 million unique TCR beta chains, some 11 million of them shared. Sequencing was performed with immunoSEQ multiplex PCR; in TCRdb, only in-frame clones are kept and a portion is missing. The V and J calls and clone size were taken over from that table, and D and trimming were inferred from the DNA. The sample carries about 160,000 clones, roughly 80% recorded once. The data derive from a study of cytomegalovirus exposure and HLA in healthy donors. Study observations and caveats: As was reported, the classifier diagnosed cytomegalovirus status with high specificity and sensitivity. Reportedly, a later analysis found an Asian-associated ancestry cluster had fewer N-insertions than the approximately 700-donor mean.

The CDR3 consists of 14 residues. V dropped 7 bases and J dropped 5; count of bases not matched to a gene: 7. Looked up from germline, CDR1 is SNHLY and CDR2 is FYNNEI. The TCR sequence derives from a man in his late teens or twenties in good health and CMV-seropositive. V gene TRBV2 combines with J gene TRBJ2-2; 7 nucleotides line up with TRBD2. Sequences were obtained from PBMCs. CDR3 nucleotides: TGTGCCAGCATGCGGGGGTCGAGGACCGGGGAGCTGTTTTTT. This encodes CASMRGSRTGELFF.